This T cell receptor (beta chain) was captured in a study of T cell responses to AZD1222 COVID-19 vaccine. Study-wide findings and caveats: Researchers took repertoire samples only after the peak T cell response had come. Two doses of AZD1222 preceded a rise in Spike-specific TCR breadth and depth. Clonal diversity may have been underestimated in mostly white British donors.

The table came from immunoSEQ multiplex PCR; TCRdb's copy has only in-frame clones and leaves some out. This repertoire shows over 70,000 clones, roughly nine tenths found once; its top ten account for roughly 5%. As to this clone: Its antigen is still unknown.

The specimen was peripheral blood, collected 28 days after the second AZD1222 dose. The TCR was taken from an adult who received the AZD1222 COVID-19 vaccine.

The CDR3 is CASSQLRRRGEKLFF. CDR3 DNA sequence: TGCGCCAGCAGCCAACTCCGCCGAAGGGGGGAAAAACTGTTTTTT. The V call is TRBV4-1, the J call TRBJ1-4; maybe TRBD1 (6 bases). The CDR3 is 15 amino acids. Trimming shortened V by 2 bases and J by 8 bases, and 15 bases separated the two germline ends. Germline values: CDR1 MGHRA, CDR2 YSYEKL.